These 18 T cell receptor beta chains originate from one sample sequenced in a study of IL-17A CD8 T cells in psoriatic arthritis synovium. Sequencing was performed with immunoSEQ multiplex PCR; in TCRdb, only in-frame clones are kept and a portion is missing. The sample yields approximately 2,200 clones, 70% to 80% seen once. After less than 1.6 hours of PMA and ionomycin stimulation, cells were labeled by IL-17A and IFNgamma secretion assays. Synovial fluid was aspirated from actively inflamed joints of psoriatic arthritis patients. Sequencing was performed on IFN-gamma+ CD8+ T cells from synovial fluid. As for subset: IL-17A-IFNgamma+ memory CD8+ (Tc1) cells. The receptors were sampled from a human donor with psoriatic arthritis.

In this sample, this clone turned up once. The chain recombines TRBV27 with TRBJ2-7; D is unclear. This CDR3 spans 15 amino acids. The V end was cut by 5 bases, the J end by 3 bases, with 17 bases between. From germline, CDR1 is MNHEY and CDR2 SMNVEV (reference sequence). The CDR3, as DNA: TGTGCCAGCAGTCCCTCCCCGACCGCCTACTACGAGCAGTACTTC. Encoded protein: CASSPSPTAYYEQYF.

V usage is TRBV7-3 and J usage is TRBJ2-1; 8 nucleotides match TRBD1. CDR1 is SGHTA, CDR2 FQGTGA, per germline. V lost 3 bases and J lost 14; bases outside the gene matches: 18. CDR3 length equals 16 residues. CDR3 sequence: CASSFWAGGFDCAEFF. CDR3 bases: TGTGCCAGCAGCTTCTGGGCAGGGGGCTTCGACTGCGCGGAGTTCTTC.

The chain carries TRBV15 and TRBJ2-6, with 7 bases fitting TRBD1. Unmatched junction bases numbered 7, after V lost 4 bases and J lost 4 bases. The CDR3 consists of 16 residues. Germline V lookup: CDR1 LNHNV, CDR2 YYDKDF (reference sequence). The CDR3 is CATSIEQGSGANVLTF. The CDR3 region has the DNA TGTGCCACCAGCATCGAACAGGGGAGCGGGGCCAACGTCCTGACTTTC.

The rearrangement uses TRBV5-6 and TRBJ2-5; TRBD1 is a possible D gene (6 bases). Trimming shortened V by 2 bases and J by 7 bases, and 6 bases separated the two germline ends. Germline CDR1 reads SGHDT; CDR2 reads YYEEEE. There are 11 residues in the CDR3. For the CDR3, the DNA is TGTGCCAGCAGCTTACAGGGGACCCAGTACTTC. Its translation: CASSLQGTQYF.

This sequence joins TRBV7-9 and TRBJ1-1; D unclear. With 5 bases removed from V and 1 base from J, the gap between germline ends came to 14 bases. Looked up from germline, CDR1 is SEHNR and CDR2 is FQNEAQ (reference sequence). The CDR3 is 15 amino acids. The CDR3 protein is CASSQGPGRNTEAFF. The CDR3 coding sequence is TGTGCCAGCAGCCAAGGCCCGGGGAGGAACACTGAAGCTTTCTTT.

In this sample, this clone turned up once. The chain links TRBV5-8 to TRBJ1-1; a weak D match, TRBD1 (5 bases). V lost 5 bases, J lost 3 bases, and 11 bases lay in between. Germline V gene data show CDR1 as SGHTS and CDR2 as YDEGEE. CDR3 size: 13 residues. The CDR3 DNA sequence: TGTGCCAGCAGTCTCGGGGCCTACACTGAAGCTTTCTTT. The encoded protein is CASSLGAYTEAFF.

The rearrangement uses TRBV19 and TRBJ1-1; no firm D call. The CDR3 has 11 residues. V was pared by 1 base and J by 5 bases, with 2 bases between. The V gene's germline CDR1 is LNHDA and CDR2 SQIVND (reference sequence). The CDR3, as DNA: TGTGCCAGTAGTATAGGAACTGAAGCTTTCTTT. Protein: CASSIGTEAFF.

As regards this clone: Other nucleotide sequences from this sample produce the same CDR3. The chain joins TRBV19 to TRBJ1-1, with D perhaps TRBD1 (5 bases). The CDR3 loop spans 13 amino acids. The V gene lost 3 bases and the J gene lost 5 bases, with 10 bases spanning the gap. Germline V lookup: CDR1 LNHDA, CDR2 SQIVND (reference sequence). The CDR3 loop is CASSIPGPTEAFF. CDR3 sequence (DNA): TGTGCCAGTAGTATTCCGGGGCCAACTGAAGCTTTCTTT.

The V gene is TRBV4-2, the J gene TRBJ2-1; D may be TRBD1 (5 bases). The V end was cut by 1 base, the J end by 6 bases, with 10 bases between. This CDR3 is built from 14 residues. Per the germline V gene, CDR1 is LGHNA and CDR2 is YNFKEQ. CDR3 region: CASSQGGLANEQFF. DNA of the CDR3: TGTGCCAGCAGCCAAGGGGGCCTGGCCAATGAGCAGTTCTTC.

The gene calls are TRBV5-5 and TRBJ2-7; D is ambiguous. The germline gives CDR1 SGHKS, CDR2 YYEKEE (reference sequence). CDR3 length: 14 amino acids. V lost 1 base, J lost 2 bases, and 10 bases lay in between. CDR3 loop: CASSLRGRAYEQYF. The CDR3 DNA is TGTGCCAGCAGCTTGAGAGGACGGGCCTACGAGCAGTACTTC.

This clone was detected once. The chain combines TRBV2 with TRBJ1-1; no clear D gene. This CDR3 contains 14 residues. The V gene's germline CDR1 is SNHLY and CDR2 FYNNEI. V lost 2 bases to trimming and J lost 10 bases, with 17 bases between them. CDR3 amino acids: CASSESVRPEGAFF. The CDR3 nucleotides are TGTGCCAGCAGTGAAAGTGTGCGACCCGAGGGAGCTTTCTTT.

The rearrangement links TRBV19 to TRBJ1-1; D call uncertain. This CDR3 region has 14 residues. The germline V and J ends were trimmed by 3 bases and 1 base, with 9 bases remaining between them. Germline CDR1 and CDR2: LNHDA and SQIVND (reference sequence). The CDR3 sequence: CASSIGRGNTEAFF. CDR3 coding DNA: TGTGCCAGTAGTATCGGGCGGGGGAACACTGAAGCTTTCTTT.

The chain has TRBV6-6 and TRBJ1-1, with a tentative D call TRBD1 (6 bases). The CDR3 is made up of 14 amino acids. CDR1 is MNHNY, CDR2 SVGAGI, per germline (reference sequence). Trimming removed 1 base at V and 4 bases at J, with 10 bases between. CDR3: CASSYWRGLTEAFF. The CDR3 coding sequence is TGTGCCAGCAGTTACTGGCGGGGGCTCACTGAAGCTTTCTTT.

The chain has TRBV7-9 and TRBJ1-1; D unclear. This CDR3 comprises 11 residues. CDR1 SEHNR and CDR2 FQNEAQ come from the germline V gene (reference sequence). V lost 3 bases to trimming and J lost 6 bases, with 5 bases between them. The CDR3 loop reads CASSLSPEAFF. CDR3 DNA: TGTGCCAGCAGCTTGAGTCCTGAAGCTTTCTTT.

V usage is TRBV7-9 and J usage is TRBJ2-7, with 10 positions matching TRBD1. The CDR3 loop spans 14 amino acids. The ends lost 5 bases at V and 4 bases at J; junction bases unmatched: 5. In germline, CDR1 is SEHNR, CDR2 FQNEAQ (reference sequence). CDR3 sequence reads: CASSPPGQGYEQYF. As DNA, the CDR3 is TGTGCCAGCAGCCCCCCGGGACAGGGGTACGAGCAGTACTTC.

The V call is TRBV7-8, the J call TRBJ1-1; D is perhaps TRBD1 (5 bases). Germline V gene data show CDR1 as SGHVS and CDR2 as FQNEAQ. Between the trimmed V and J ends, which lost 2 bases and 7 bases, there was a span of 11 bases. The CDR3 runs 13 residues. CDR3 in DNA: TGTGCCAGCAGCTTAAGGACACGCGATGAAGCTTTCTTT. Translating gives CASSLRTRDEAFF.

This chain connects TRBV7-9 to TRBJ2-7; D is unclear. The germline CDR1 and CDR2 sequences are SEHNR and FQNEAQ (reference sequence). The ends were cut back, 0 bases at V and 7 bases at J, with 7 bases in the middle. This CDR3 contains 12 residues. The CDR3 protein is CASSLAGREQYF. CDR3 in DNA: TGTGCCAGCAGCTTAGCCGGGCGGGAGCAGTACTTC.

The rearrangement joins TRBV6-5 to TRBJ1-1; 9 nucleotides agree with TRBD1. Germline trimming cut 8 bases from V and 1 base from J; bases unmatched to any gene: 5. This CDR3 has 14 residues. In germline, CDR1 is MNHEY, CDR2 SVGAGI. CDR3 amino acids: CASRPTGGNTEAFF. CDR3 nucleotides: TGTGCCAGCCGACCGACAGGGGGGAACACTGAAGCTTTCTTT.